The subject of this entry is one T cell receptor (beta chain). As processed by the authors: Nucleated cell counts were estimated from reference gene primer amplification. Sequenced by immunoSEQ multiplex PCR; TCRdb stores in-frame clones only, minus some. V and J calls and clone size are copied from that table; D and trimming were computed from the DNA. The sample gives about 27,000 clones, roughly 90% of which show up once; about a sixth is in the top ten. Germline V lookup: CDR1 MNHEY, CDR2 SMNVEV (reference sequence). The J segment lost 7 bases and the V segment lost 6 bases, leaving 8 bases of the junction unmatched. The CDR3 runs 15 residues. The sample belongs to a study of blood T cell repertoires in COVID-19. Study background: COVID-19 samples from acute and convalescent phases originated in the United States, Italy and Spain. The analysed material was cDNA or gDNA that came from T cells, B-cell-depleted T cells, or PBMCs.

The sequence derives from a human donor with active COVID-19. The donor label of this sample is uncertain. The rearrangement uses TRBV27 and TRBJ1-6, with TRBD1 matching over 8 bases. Sequenced input: peripheral blood. This chain's CDR3 is CASRGDRGWNSPLHF. Here the CDR3 DNA reads TGTGCCAGCAGGGGAGACAGGGGATGGAATTCACCCCTCCACTTT.